The clone carrying this T cell receptor beta chain was seen only a few times. Its cognate antigen is unknown. Germline V CDR1 and CDR2: MNHEY, SVGAGI. CDR3 length: 16 residues. The germline V and J ends were trimmed by 0 bases and 5 bases, with 16 bases remaining between them. TCRdb redid the calling of the reads with MiXCR, one entry per CDR3 protein. The sample has some 450,000 distinct CDR3 sequences, around 32% seen once. This sample is part of a study of T cell repertoires in cytomegalovirus infection. Study details: Matching HLA type, along with CMV infection, was indicated by public TCR beta signatures. Broader study findings: The cumulative frequency of public TCR beta families identified carriers of CMV plus the relevant HLA. The response measured ex vivo was dominated by TCR beta clonotypes (HLA-C-restricted and CMV-specific).

This sequence joins TRBV6-5 and TRBJ1-1; the D gene is possibly TRBD1 (5 bases). Source material: PBMCs. This receptor was identified in a human donor in good health (CMV status not recorded). Some clones in this sample may be carry-over from other donors' samples. The CDR3 here is CASSYSFAGGKTEAFF. The CDR3 DNA reads as TGTGCCAGCAGTTACTCGTTTGCTGGGGGGAAGACTGAAGCTTTCTTT.